What follows describes a single T cell receptor (beta chain). As yet, its antigen is unknown. The protocol was immunoSEQ multiplex PCR, while the TCRdb copy is restricted to in-frame clones and leaves out a portion. Of approximately 50,000 clones listed, around 83% are singletons. The data belong to a study of lymphopenia after photon versus proton radiotherapy. Study-wide findings and caveats: Under photons, naive T cells and diversity fell while effector/memory populations rose.

V lost 5 bases and J lost 2; bases outside the gene matches: 9. CDR1 is LNHDA and CDR2 is SQIVND in the germline V gene (reference sequence). CDR3 length equals 17 residues. The TCR originated in a middle-aged man with gastric cancer. The sequenced sample was peripheral blood, obtained from a patient treated with photon-based radiotherapy. V and J are TRBV19 and TRBJ2-2; 9 bases agree with TRBD1. CDR3 amino acids: CASSFSGTGFNTGELFF. CDR3 DNA sequence: TGTGCCAGTAGTTTCTCCGGGACAGGGTTTAACACCGGGGAGCTGTTTTTT.